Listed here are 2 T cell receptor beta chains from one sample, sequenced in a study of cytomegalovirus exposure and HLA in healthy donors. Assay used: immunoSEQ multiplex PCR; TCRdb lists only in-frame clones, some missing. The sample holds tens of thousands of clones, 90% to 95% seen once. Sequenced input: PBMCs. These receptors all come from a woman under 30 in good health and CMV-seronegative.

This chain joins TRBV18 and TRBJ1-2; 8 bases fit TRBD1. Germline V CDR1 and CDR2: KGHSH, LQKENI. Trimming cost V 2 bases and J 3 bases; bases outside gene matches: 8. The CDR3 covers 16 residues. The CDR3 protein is CASSPRTGLGDYGYTF. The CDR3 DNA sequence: TGTGCCAGCTCACCAAGGACAGGGCTAGGAGACTATGGCTACACCTTC.

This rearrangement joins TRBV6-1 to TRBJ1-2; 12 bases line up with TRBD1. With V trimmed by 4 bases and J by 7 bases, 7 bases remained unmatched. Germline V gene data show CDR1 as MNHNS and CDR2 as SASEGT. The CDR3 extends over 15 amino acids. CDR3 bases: TGTGCCAGCAGTGCCGGGACAGGGGGCCTTCTTGGCTACACCTTC. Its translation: CASSAGTGGLLGYTF.